One sample yielded the 30 T cell receptor beta chains listed below, sequenced in a study of blood T cells in healthy people across ages. Next came a second PCR, run for about 7 to 12 cycles, which used a sample-barcoded 5' primer along with a J-beta primer mix. One entry per CDR3 protein results from TCRdb running MiXCR on the 5' RACE reads. The sample has approximately 800,000 distinct CDR3 sequences; 20% to 25% are singletons. These sequences were also reported in another study, on T cells of mothers and their children.

The sample taken for sequencing was blood. The receptors were gathered from a boy younger than 18 in good health.

The chain recombines TRBV7-6 with TRBJ2-7; 7 bases agree with TRBD1. The CDR3 contains 15 residues. Trimming removed 0 bases from V and 2 bases from J; junction bases left unmatched: 4. Germline-derived CDR1 and CDR2 are SGHVS and FNYEAQ. The CDR3 protein is CASSLAPGQAYEQYF. CDR3 coding DNA: TGTGCCAGCAGCTTAGCGCCCGGACAGGCCTACGAGCAGTACTTC.

The chain has TRBV20-1 and TRBJ2-1, with 10 bases fitting TRBD2. The CDR3 consists of 19 residues. Trimming took 3 bases from V and 5 from J; bases not matched to a gene: 19. Germline loops: CDR1 DFQATT, CDR2 SNEGSKA (reference sequence). As DNA, the CDR3 is TGCAGTGCTAGCCCCGACCGGGTAGCGGGAGGCCAGGCCGACAATGAGCAGTTCTTC. Translating it yields CSASPDRVAGGQADNEQFF.

The genes are TRBV27 and TRBJ1-3, with D unclear. CDR3 length: 15 amino acids. Trimming took off 7 bases at V and 4 bases at J, with 17 bases between the two ends. Germline V gene data show CDR1 as MNHEY and CDR2 as SMNVEV (reference sequence). This CDR3 is CASNQPGGRGNTIYF. The CDR3 coding sequence is TGTGCCAGCAACCAACCTGGTGGGCGGGGAAACACCATATATTTT.

This clonotype was counted between two and nine times. This chain uses TRBV2 with TRBJ2-7, with D possibly TRBD2 on 6 matching bases. This CDR3 is 13 amino acids long. Germline CDR1 is SNHLY and CDR2 is FYNNEI. The V end was cut by 8 bases, the J end by 0 bases, with 11 bases between. The CDR3 sequence: CASDLGGSYEQYF. CDR3 nucleotide sequence: TGTGCCAGCGATCTGGGGGGCTCCTACGAGCAGTACTTC. The variable domain in full, completed from reference TRBV2 and TRBJ2-7, reads EPEVTQTPSHQVTQMGQEVILRCVPISNHLYFYWYRQILGQKVEFLVSFYNNEISEKSEIFDDQFSVERPDGSNFTLKIRSTKLEDSAMYFCASDLGGSYEQYFGPGTRLTVT.

The rearrangement links TRBV5-1 to TRBJ2-5; 8 bases match TRBD1. The DNA end lines up better with TRBJ2-1; the J call may be wrong. The CDR3 spans 15 residues. Germline values: CDR1 SGHRS, CDR2 YFSETQ. The CDR3 protein is CASSSGNRGYNEQFF. CDR3 coding DNA: TGCGCCAGCAGCTCCGGAAACAGGGGGTACAATGAGCAGTTCTTC.

The gene calls are TRBV28 and TRBJ1-2; D is possibly TRBD1 (5 bases). V gave up 3 bases and J gave up 7 bases, with 6 bases separating them. Germline-derived CDR1 and CDR2 are MDHEN and SYDVKM. The CDR3 has 11 residues. CDR3 loop: CASSFRGGYTF. CDR3 sequence (DNA): TGTGCCAGCAGTTTTAGGGGTGGCTACACCTTC.

V gene TRBV28 combines with J gene TRBJ1-4; D possibly corresponds to TRBD1 (5 bases). Germline lookup yields CDR1 MDHEN and CDR2 SYDVKM. This CDR3 is built from 15 residues. The V end was cut by 7 bases, the J end by 8 bases, with 20 bases between. DNA of the CDR3: TGTGCCAGCACCATCCGCAGGGAGGGTAGCGAAAAACTGTTTTTT. Its protein product is CASTIRREGSEKLFF.

This chain joins TRBV13 and TRBJ2-1; 15 nucleotides align to TRBD2. Germline CDR1 PRHDT, CDR2 FYEKMQ (reference sequence). The CDR3 is made up of 18 amino acids. V gave up 5 bases and J gave up 1 base; unmatched junction bases: 6. The CDR3 sequence is CASSAGLAGGRSYNEQFF. The CDR3 bases are TGTGCCAGCAGCGCGGGACTAGCGGGAGGACGATCCTACAATGAGCAGTTCTTC.

Written as DNA, the CDR3 is TGTGCCAGCAGCTTATCTCAGGGGGGCCACGAGCAGTACTTC. Amino acid sequence: CASSLSQGGHEQYF. V is TRBV7-2 and J is TRBJ2-5, with D maybe TRBD1 (7 bases). The J call may be faulty, since TRBJ2-7 better matches the DNA end. The CDR3 totals 14 residues. In germline, CDR1 is SGHTA, CDR2 FQGNSA.

CDR3 loop: CSVGAGGGLTGELFF. The CDR3 DNA reads TGCAGCGTAGGAGCGGGAGGGGGATTGACCGGGGAGCTGTTTTTT. The genes are TRBV29-1 and TRBJ2-2; 10 bases line up with TRBD2. The ends lost 6 bases at V and 5 bases at J; junction bases unmatched: 9. CDR3 size: 15 residues. Germline CDR1 and CDR2: SQVTM and ANQGSEA.

The chain has TRBV4-1 and TRBJ1-4; D is possibly TRBD1 (6 bases). The CDR3 length is 16 residues. V lost 0 bases and J lost 10, with 18 bases in between. The germline V gene encodes CDR1 MGHRA and CDR2 YSYEKL. CDR3 residues: CASSQDNRAGVGKLFF. Here the CDR3 DNA reads TGCGCCAGCAGCCAAGATAATAGGGCAGGGGTGGGAAAACTGTTTTTT.

The chain carries TRBV7-9 and TRBJ2-4; D possibly uses TRBD1 or TRBD2 (5 bases each). CDR3 length: 14 amino acids. Germline assignment: CDR1 SEHNR and CDR2 FQNEAQ (reference sequence). V shed 5 bases and J shed 8 bases, with 16 bases lying between them. CDR3 DNA sequence: TGTGCCAGCAGCCCGGGACCCCCAGGGTACATTCAGTACTTC. Translating it yields CASSPGPPGYIQYF.

The CDR3 reads CASSQSPRDWEPEAFF. CDR3 nucleotide sequence: TGTGCCAGCAGCCAGTCTCCCCGGGACTGGGAACCTGAAGCTTTCTTT. The chain uses TRBV28 and TRBJ1-1; a possible D gene is TRBD1 (5 bases). V lost 6 bases, J lost 6 bases, and 23 bases lay in between. Germline V gives CDR1 MDHEN, CDR2 SYDVKM. CDR3 length: 16 residues.

This chain joins TRBV4-1 and TRBJ1-5, with a possible D match to TRBD1 (6 bases). The V gene's germline CDR1 is MGHRA and CDR2 YSYEKL. V was trimmed by 2 bases and J by 7 bases, leaving 15 bases between them. The CDR3 runs 15 residues. This chain's CDR3 is CASSQNWAGDQPQHF. DNA of the CDR3: TGCGCCAGCAGCCAAAATTGGGCAGGGGACCAGCCCCAGCATTTT.

The chain links TRBV2 to TRBJ2-5, with 7 bases that match TRBD1. V was pared by 4 bases and J by 5 bases, with 7 bases of the junction left unmatched. The CDR3 sequence is 14 residues long. Per germline, CDR1 SNHLY and CDR2 FYNNEI. CDR3 DNA: TGTGCCAGCAGTGGACTCAGGGGGTCGGAGACCCAGTACTTC. Translating it yields CASSGLRGSETQYF. Drawing the rest from reference TRBV2 and TRBJ2-5, the complete variable domain is EPEVTQTPSHQVTQMGQEVILRCVPISNHLYFYWYRQILGQKVEFLVSFYNNEISEKSEIFDDQFSVERPDGSNFTLKIRSTKLEDSAMYFCASSGLRGSETQYFGPGTRLLVL.

The chain links TRBV7-6 to TRBJ2-1; no reliable D call. The J call is uncertain, as TRBJ2-7 better fits the DNA end. There are 16 residues in the CDR3. The germline gives CDR1 SGHVS, CDR2 FNYEAQ. Here the CDR3 DNA reads TGTGCCAGCAGCTTAGCAGCCCCGGTTTCGCGAGACGAGCAGTACTTC. Translation: CASSLAAPVSRDEQYF.

This clonotype was seen only a few times. Written as DNA, the CDR3 is TGTGCCAGCAGTGGGAACGCGGCTTATGAAAAACTGTTTTTT. As protein: CASSGNAAYEKLFF. The chain links TRBV3-1 to TRBJ1-4; D unclear. From germline, CDR1 is LGHDT and CDR2 YNNKEL (reference sequence). The CDR3 sequence is 14 residues long. V lost 6 bases, J lost 6 bases, and 14 bases lay in between. Full variable domain (outside the CDR3, taken from reference TRBV3-1 and TRBJ1-4): DTAVSQTPKYLVTQMGNDKSIKCEQNLGHDTMYWYKQDSKKFLKIMFSYNNKELIINETVPNRFSPKSPDKAHLNLHINSLELGDSAVYFCASSGNAAYEKLFFGSGTQLSVL.

The chain joins TRBV28 to TRBJ2-1; 8 bases are shared with TRBD2. This CDR3 region has 13 residues. V shed 6 bases, J shed 8 bases, and the junction held 6 bases outside the gene matches. Germline values: CDR1 MDHEN, CDR2 SYDVKM. The CDR3 region has the DNA TGTGCCAGCAGCGGGGGGGCGCGTCATGAGCAGTTCTTC. Translated: CASSGGARHEQFF.

The table lists this clonotype with a few counts. The V gene is TRBV19, the J gene TRBJ1-4; 8 nucleotides align to TRBD1. The J segment lost 2 bases and the V segment lost 5 bases, leaving 4 bases of the junction unmatched. CDR1 and CDR2 from the germline V gene are LNHDA and SQIVND (reference sequence). This CDR3 comprises 15 residues. The CDR3 DNA reads as TGTGCCAGTAGTGGCCGACAGGGGACTAATGAAAAACTGTTTTTT. This translates into CASSGRQGTNEKLFF.

Only a few counts were recorded for this clonotype. The chain uses TRBV7-9 and TRBJ2-2; D remains ambiguous. The V gene lost 5 bases and the J gene lost 0 bases, with 7 bases spanning the gap. This CDR3 region has 14 residues. Germline assignment: CDR1 SEHNR and CDR2 FQNEAQ (reference sequence). The CDR3 DNA follows: TGTGCCAGCAGCCCTAACGCGAACACCGGGGAGCTGTTTTTT. Its translation: CASSPNANTGELFF.

The chain has TRBV20-1 and TRBJ1-2, with 8 bases lining up with TRBD1. The CDR3 length is 17 residues. Germline V gene sequence: CDR1 DFQATT, CDR2 SNEGSKA (reference sequence). Trimming at V came to 1 base and at J to 8 bases, leaving 18 bases not matched to a gene. This chain's CDR3 is CSARVPGQATPERGYTF. The CDR3 DNA reads TGCAGTGCTAGAGTTCCGGGACAGGCGACACCCGAGAGGGGCTACACCTTC.

The chain couples TRBV28 to TRBJ2-7, with D possibly TRBD1 on 6 matching bases. Germline V lookup: CDR1 MDHEN, CDR2 SYDVKM. The CDR3 runs 15 residues. Trimming removed 2 bases at V and 1 base at J, with 12 bases between. CDR3 DNA sequence: TGTGCCAGCAGTTTACGAGCAGGGGTATCCTACGAGCAGTACTTC. Translation: CASSLRAGVSYEQYF.

This clonotype has a handful of counts. This chain links TRBV12-3 or TRBV12-4 with TRBJ1-4, with D possibly being TRBD1 (6 bases). The CDR3 sequence is 13 residues long. V lost 6 bases, J lost 7 bases, and 12 bases lay in between. CDR3 in amino acids: CASSVLGAEKLFF. In DNA, the CDR3 is TGTGCCAGCAGCGTATTGGGGGCTGAAAAACTGTTTTTT.

This clonotype was detected once. The chain combines TRBV20-1 with TRBJ2-5, with D possibly being TRBD2 (5 bases). TRBJ2-7 matches the DNA end more closely, so the J call is doubtful. This CDR3 contains 10 residues. Germline lookup yields CDR1 DFQATT and CDR2 SNEGSKA (reference sequence). The CDR3 sequence: CSVEEVEQYF. Here the CDR3 DNA reads TGCAGTGTTGAGGAGGTCGAGCAGTACTTC.

The V call is TRBV4-3, the J call TRBJ2-3, with 7 bases matching TRBD1. Losses at the gene ends were 0 bases for V and 6 bases for J; bases not matched to a gene: 3. This CDR3 contains 14 residues. Germline V lookup: CDR1 LGHNA, CDR2 YSLEER. The CDR3 DNA is TGCGCCAGCAGCCAAGACAGGGGGTGGGATACGCAGTATTTT. It is translated as CASSQDRGWDTQYF.

The sample holds a few counts of this clonotype. V is TRBV2 and J is TRBJ1-4, with D perhaps matching TRBD1 (5 bases). Between the trimmed V and J ends, which lost 6 bases and 10 bases, there was a span of 15 bases. This CDR3 has 13 residues. Per germline, CDR1 SNHLY and CDR2 FYNNEI. The CDR3 DNA is TGTGCCAGCAGCAAAGGAGGGGACTCAAAACTGTTTTTT. Protein: CASSKGGDSKLFF.

The rearrangement uses TRBV2 and TRBJ1-2; possible D gene TRBD1, 5 bases. This CDR3 comprises 13 residues. Germline V gene lookup returns CDR1 SNHLY and CDR2 FYNNEI. Trimming removed 2 bases at V and 5 bases at J, with 9 bases between. The CDR3 DNA is TGTGCCAGCAGTGAAACCAGGGAGTATGGCTACACCTTC. Translated, it gives CASSETREYGYTF.

J is TRBJ1-3 and V is TRBV2; D may be TRBD1 (6 bases). CDR1 is SNHLY, CDR2 FYNNEI, per germline. The CDR3 is 15 amino acids. V was clipped by 6 bases and J by 3 bases, with 15 bases between them. CDR3 coding DNA: TGTGCCAGCAGCCTATTACAGGGTTATGGAAACACCATATATTTT. This sequence encodes CASSLLQGYGNTIYF.

This clonotype was seen a handful of times. The V and J genes are TRBV6-1 and TRBJ2-5; D may be TRBD1 or TRBD2 (5 bases each). The germline V gene has CDR1 MNHNS and CDR2 SASEGT. The germline V and J ends were trimmed by 3 bases and 2 bases, with 13 bases remaining between them. The CDR3 is 15 residues long. The CDR3 bases are TGTGCCAGCAGTGACGGGACCCTGGGTCAAGAGACCCAGTACTTC. This gives the protein CASSDGTLGQETQYF.

A few counts support this clonotype. V gene TRBV6-1 combines with J gene TRBJ2-5; D is possibly TRBD1 (5 bases). TRBJ2-7 explains the end of the DNA better; the J call may be wrong. Germline values: CDR1 MNHNS, CDR2 SASEGT. CDR3 length equals 17 residues. The DNA for the CDR3 is TGTGCCAGCAGTCCTACAGCCTCCAAGGGGCCAGGCTACGAGCAGTACTTC. Protein: CASSPTASKGPGYEQYF.